This TCR beta chain was retrieved from a study of blood T cell repertoires in COVID-19. Germline V gene sequence: CDR1 LNHDA, CDR2 SQIVND (reference sequence). There are 16 residues in the CDR3. The V end lost 7 bases, the J end lost 0 bases, and 18 bases lay between the germline ends. Profiling relied on immunoSEQ multiplex PCR, and the TCRdb table lists in-frame clones only, not all of them. The table includes over 150,000 clones, under 85% detected once. The receptor comes from a human donor in a cohort sampled during active COVID-19. The rearrangement links TRBV19 to TRBJ1-1; no clear D gene. What was sequenced was peripheral blood. The DNA of the CDR3 is TGTGCCAGTATACCCTCTATTGGACTGATGAACACTGAAGCTTTCTTT. The encoded protein is CASIPSIGLMNTEAFF. Combining the CDR3 with reference TRBV19 and TRBJ1-1 gives the whole variable domain DGGITQSPKYLFRKEGQNVTLSCEQNLNHDAMYWYRQDPGQGLRLIYYSQIVNDFQKGDIAEGYSVSREKKESFPLTVTSAQKNPTAFYLCASIPSIGLMNTEAFFGQGTRLTVV.